Sequencing of this TCR beta chain was carried out in a study of shared clonotypes between healthy human individuals. Across the study: The donor pool was made up of two women and a few men aged 18 to 49.

Deep-level assay runs were performed. The table came from immunoSEQ multiplex PCR; TCRdb's copy has only in-frame clones and leaves some out. This sample has roughly 2 million clones; approximately 94% occur once, and the top ten carry around 0.13%. V shed 4 bases and J 8 bases; nucleotides not matched to a gene: 7. The CDR3 is 14 amino acids. Per the germline V gene, CDR1 is SGDLS and CDR2 is YYNGEE. The sample was naive CD4+ T cells sorted from blood. Subset meaning: CD45RA+ positively selected. This sequence was found in a man between 18 and 35 years old in good health. The chain uses TRBV9 and TRBJ2-1; 9 bases agree with TRBD2. CDR3 sequence: CASSPLTSGDEQFF. Written as DNA, the CDR3 is TGTGCCAGCAGCCCCTTGACTAGCGGCGATGAGCAGTTCTTC.